The clone carrying this T cell receptor (beta chain) occurred a few times. What it recognizes is unknown. V was trimmed by 4 bases and J by 2 bases, leaving 12 bases between them. The CDR3 is 15 residues long. Germline-derived CDR1 and CDR2 are SGHRS and YFSETQ. The data stem from a study of beta chain features in type 1 diabetes. Study-level findings and limits: Within each of all four CD4+ subsets, Type 1 diabetes patients had TCRB CDR3s that were moderately but significantly shorter. It was not settled here whether HLA type affects TCRB rearrangement.

Investigators reverse transcribed all isolated RNA, so they sequenced expressed TCRB transcripts. The method was immunoSEQ multiplex PCR; TCRdb's version includes in-frame clones alone and lacks a portion of them. Of 130,000 to 150,000 clones in the sample, about a tenth are singletons; the top ten hold 0.55% to 0.85%. The rearrangement uses TRBV5-1 and TRBJ1-4; maybe TRBD1 (6 bases). The receptor's source is a young man in good health. The specimen was central memory CD4+ T cells from blood. CDR3 sequence (DNA): TGCGCCAGCAGCGGAACAGGGATGACTAATGAAAAACTGTTTTTT. Encoded protein: CASSGTGMTNEKLFF.